The clone carrying this T cell receptor (beta chain) was seen a handful of times. The sample belongs to a study of blood T cell repertoires in COVID-19. Across the study: The United States, Italy and Spain supplied acute and convalescent COVID-19 samples. In each case, the material was cDNA or gDNA derived from T cells, B-cell-depleted T cells, or PBMCs.

Per the study methods: Estimation of nucleated cell counts relied on the amplification of reference gene primers. Produced via immunoSEQ multiplex PCR; TCRdb's table is partial and in-frame only. From that table come the V and J calls and clone size; the DNA was used to work out D and trimming. Altogether fewer than 350,000 clones are present, roughly 86% being singletons, with the ten largest covering approximately 10%. This TCR was recovered from a man in his forties with active or convalescent COVID-19. Sequencing was carried out using peripheral blood.

CDR3 amino acids: CAWSRGHEAFF. CDR3 DNA: TGTGCCTGGAGCCGAGGGCATGAAGCTTTCTTT. The chain carries TRBV30 and TRBJ1-1, with D hard to call. Germline V gene sequence: CDR1 GTSNPN, CDR2 SVGIG (reference sequence). The CDR3 is 11 residues long. V was trimmed by 3 bases and J by 7 bases, leaving 9 bases between them.